A selection of T cell receptor beta chains follows, all from one sample in a study of T-cell reconstitution after alpha-beta-depleted transplantation in children. TCRdb recomputed calls from the PCR reads with MiXCR, one row per CDR3 protein. The sample consists of about 7,700 distinct CDR3 sequences, roughly 13% of them appearing once. The sequencing here drew on PBMCs, mostly from graft donor cells, taken 60 days after TCRalphabeta/CD19-depleted stem cell transplant. The receptors stem from a patient between 2 and 10 years old who had a stem cell transplant for inherited bone marrow failure, so the T cells may come from the graft donor. Each CDR3 is given with its conserved first and last residue. The order of the fields is D gene, J gene, V gene, clone size, CDR3 protein, CDR3 DNA. A D gene is named only where the DNA matches it firmly. Rows give clone size only sometimes, using once, few, many, or a class for an expanded clone.

D gene: TRBD1
J gene: TRBJ2-7
V gene: TRBV12-3/TRBV12-4
clone size: many
CDR3 protein: CASRPTGGSYEQYF
CDR3 DNA: TGTGCCAGCAGGCCGACAGGGGGCTCCTACGAGCAGTACTTC

D gene: TRBD1
J gene: TRBJ1-2
V gene: TRBV7-2
clone size: NA
CDR3 protein: CASSLDRNNYGYTF
CDR3 DNA: TGTGCCAGCAGCCTGGACAGGAACAACTATGGCTACACCTTC

D gene: NA
J gene: TRBJ2-5
V gene: TRBV5-4
clone size: few
CDR3 protein: CASSRGRSQETQYF
CDR3 DNA: TGTGCCAGCAGCCGGGGACGGAGCCAAGAGACCCAGTACTTC

D gene: NA
J gene: TRBJ1-1
V gene: TRBV18
clone size: many
CDR3 protein: CATTHRETSKAFF
CDR3 DNA: TGTGCCACCACCCACAGGGAAACTAGTAAAGCTTTCTTT

D gene: NA
J gene: TRBJ2-5
V gene: TRBV20-1
clone size: NA
CDR3 protein: CSAGAGPGGETQYF
CDR3 DNA: TGCAGCGCGGGCGCGGGTCCGGGCGGGGAGACCCAGTACTTC

D gene: NA
J gene: TRBJ2-7
V gene: TRBV20-1
clone size: many
CDR3 protein: CSARDIPRGTWEQYF
CDR3 DNA: TGCAGTGCTAGAGATATACCCCGAGGGACTTGGGAGCAGTACTTC

D gene: TRBD1
J gene: TRBJ2-2
V gene: TRBV10-3
clone size: many
CDR3 protein: CAIRPDRGRNTGELFF
CDR3 DNA: TGTGCCATCAGACCCGACAGGGGGCGAAACACCGGGGAGCTGTTTTTT

D gene: NA
J gene: TRBJ2-5
V gene: TRBV7-9
clone size: many
CDR3 protein: CASSLRQGGETQYF
CDR3 DNA: TGTGCCAGCAGCTTGAGACAGGGAGGGGAGACCCAGTACTTC

D gene: NA
J gene: TRBJ2-7
V gene: TRBV27
clone size: many
CDR3 protein: CASSLLAVRAYEQYF
CDR3 DNA: TGTGCCAGCAGTTTATTAGCGGTACGCGCCTACGAGCAGTACTTC

D gene: NA
J gene: TRBJ1-1
V gene: TRBV13
clone size: many
CDR3 protein: CASRRVLNTEAFF
CDR3 DNA: TGTGCCAGCAGGAGGGTTTTGAACACTGAAGCTTTCTTT

D gene: TRBD2
J gene: TRBJ2-3
V gene: TRBV20-1
clone size: many
CDR3 protein: CSARGTSGSDTQYF
CDR3 DNA: TGCAGTGCTAGAGGGACTAGCGGGAGCGATACGCAGTATTTT

D gene: TRBD2
J gene: TRBJ2-7
V gene: TRBV7-9
clone size: NA
CDR3 protein: CGSSSREDPLEQYF
CDR3 DNA: TGTGGGAGCAGCTCCCGGGAGGACCCTTTGGAGCAGTACTTC

D gene: TRBD1
J gene: TRBJ1-2
V gene: TRBV12-5
clone size: many
CDR3 protein: CASGLGDRGSYGYTF
CDR3 DNA: TGTGCTAGTGGTTTGGGGGACAGGGGCTCCTATGGCTACACCTTC

D gene: TRBD2
J gene: TRBJ2-3
V gene: TRBV12-3/TRBV12-4
clone size: many
CDR3 protein: CASSLLAGTDTQYF
CDR3 DNA: TGTGCCAGCAGTTTATTAGCGGGGACAGATACGCAGTATTTT

D gene: NA
J gene: TRBJ2-1
V gene: TRBV9
clone size: many
CDR3 protein: CASSVGVSHGYNEQFF
CDR3 DNA: TGTGCCAGCAGCGTCGGGGTTTCCCATGGGTACAATGAGCAGTTCTTC

D gene: NA
J gene: TRBJ2-5
V gene: TRBV11-2
clone size: NA
CDR3 protein: CASSLWGQETQYF
CDR3 DNA: TGTGCCAGCAGCTTATGGGGTCAGGAGACCCAGTACTTC

D gene: TRBD1
J gene: TRBJ1-1
V gene: TRBV20-1
clone size: many
CDR3 protein: CSATGGVTEAFF
CDR3 DNA: TGCAGTGCGACAGGGGGTGTCACTGAAGCTTTCTTT

D gene: NA
J gene: TRBJ1-2
V gene: TRBV11-2
clone size: many
CDR3 protein: CASSLDQGTNYGYTF
CDR3 DNA: TGTGCCAGCAGCTTAGATCAGGGTACCAACTATGGCTACACCTTC

D gene: NA
J gene: TRBJ2-7
V gene: TRBV4-3
clone size: many
CDR3 protein: CASSHAFGQTTYEQYF
CDR3 DNA: TGCGCCAGCAGCCACGCGTTCGGACAGACTACCTACGAGCAGTACTTC

D gene: TRBD2
J gene: TRBJ2-7
V gene: TRBV9
clone size: many
CDR3 protein: CASSVAGGTYEQYF
CDR3 DNA: TGTGCCAGCAGCGTAGCGGGGGGTACCTACGAGCAGTACTTC

D gene: NA
J gene: TRBJ2-5
V gene: TRBV19
clone size: medium-sized
CDR3 protein: CASSIVAGLYETQYF
CDR3 DNA: TGTGCCAGTAGTATAGTGGCAGGTTTGTACGAGACCCAGTACTTC

D gene: TRBD1
J gene: TRBJ2-3
V gene: TRBV20-1
clone size: many
CDR3 protein: CSAVGQASTDTQYF
CDR3 DNA: TGCAGTGCTGTCGGACAGGCGTCCACAGATACGCAGTATTTT

D gene: NA
J gene: TRBJ2-1
V gene: TRBV5-1
clone size: many
CDR3 protein: CASSLYGWEEDEQFF
CDR3 DNA: TGCGCCAGCAGCTTGTACGGGTGGGAGGAGGATGAGCAGTTCTTC

D gene: TRBD2
J gene: TRBJ2-7
V gene: TRBV4-1
clone size: many
CDR3 protein: CASSQGGTSVYEQYF
CDR3 DNA: TGCGCCAGCAGCCAAGGAGGGACTAGCGTCTACGAGCAGTACTTC

D gene: NA
J gene: TRBJ2-5
V gene: TRBV20-1
clone size: many
CDR3 protein: CSASLNTYQETQYF
CDR3 DNA: TGCAGTGCTAGTCTGAACACCTACCAAGAGACCCAGTACTTC

D gene: NA
J gene: TRBJ2-2
V gene: TRBV5-1
clone size: many
CDR3 protein: CASSLVVAATGELFF
CDR3 DNA: TGCGCCAGCAGCTTGGTGGTAGCGGCGACCGGGGAGCTGTTTTTT

D gene: NA
J gene: TRBJ2-1
V gene: TRBV20-1
clone size: NA
CDR3 protein: CSASEESSYNEQFF
CDR3 DNA: TGCAGTGCTAGTGAAGAGAGCTCCTACAATGAGCAGTTCTTC

D gene: NA
J gene: TRBJ2-3
V gene: TRBV6-6
clone size: many
CDR3 protein: CTSSWGRHTDTQYF
CDR3 DNA: TGTACCTCTTCGTGGGGTAGACACACAGATACGCAGTATTTT

D gene: NA
J gene: TRBJ1-3
V gene: TRBV18
clone size: few
CDR3 protein: CASSPRGLSGNTIYF
CDR3 DNA: TGTGCCAGCTCACCACGAGGGCTCTCTGGAAACACCATATATTTT

D gene: NA
J gene: TRBJ1-5
V gene: TRBV6-5
clone size: many
CDR3 protein: CASSYYGFNQPQHF
CDR3 DNA: TGTGCCAGCAGTTACTATGGCTTCAATCAGCCCCAGCATTTT

D gene: TRBD2
J gene: TRBJ2-1
V gene: TRBV5-1
clone size: many
CDR3 protein: CASSFIAGGNEQFF
CDR3 DNA: TGCGCCAGCAGCTTTATAGCGGGAGGGAATGAGCAGTTCTTC

D gene: TRBD2
J gene: TRBJ2-1
V gene: TRBV19
clone size: many
CDR3 protein: CASSIRDYPYNEQFF
CDR3 DNA: TGTGCCAGTAGTATAAGGGACTACCCTTACAATGAGCAGTTCTTC

D gene: NA
J gene: TRBJ2-7
V gene: TRBV3-1
clone size: once
CDR3 protein: CASSPDPSLLEQYF
CDR3 DNA: TGTGCCAGCAGTCCGGACCCGAGCCTCCTCGAGCAGTACTTC

D gene: TRBD2
J gene: TRBJ2-7
V gene: TRBV29-1
clone size: many
CDR3 protein: CSVADPGGSSYEQYF
CDR3 DNA: TGCAGCGTTGCGGATCCGGGAGGGAGCTCCTACGAGCAGTACTTC

D gene: TRBD1
J gene: TRBJ2-3
V gene: TRBV20-1
clone size: many
CDR3 protein: CSARGGQGAPTDTQYF
CDR3 DNA: TGCAGTGCTAGAGGCGGACAGGGGGCGCCCACAGATACGCAGTATTTT

D gene: TRBD1
J gene: TRBJ1-6
V gene: TRBV27
clone size: many
CDR3 protein: CASSLLPRGNSPLHF
CDR3 DNA: TGTGCCAGCAGTTTATTGCCCAGGGGGAATTCACCCCTCCACTTT

D gene: NA
J gene: TRBJ2-5
V gene: TRBV20-1
clone size: many
CDR3 protein: CSARDLEGGWETQYF
CDR3 DNA: TGCAGTGCTAGAGATCTCGAGGGGGGCTGGGAGACCCAGTACTTC

D gene: TRBD1
J gene: TRBJ2-7
V gene: TRBV7-2
clone size: NA
CDR3 protein: CASSITDRAVRQYF
CDR3 DNA: TGTGCCAGCAGCATCACCGACAGGGCGGTTCGGCAGTACTTC

D gene: TRBD1
J gene: TRBJ2-7
V gene: TRBV29-1
clone size: many
CDR3 protein: CSVGSRGLPYEQYF
CDR3 DNA: TGCAGCGTGGGGAGCAGGGGGTTGCCTTACGAGCAGTACTTC

D gene: TRBD1
J gene: TRBJ1-1
V gene: TRBV6-2/TRBV6-3
clone size: many
CDR3 protein: CASSYSTGGTEAFF
CDR3 DNA: TGTGCCAGCAGTTACTCGACAGGGGGCACTGAAGCTTTCTTT

D gene: NA
J gene: TRBJ2-7
V gene: TRBV18
clone size: many
CDR3 protein: CASSPHLRLSYEQYF
CDR3 DNA: TGTGCCAGCTCACCGCACCTCCGCCTCTCCTACGAGCAGTACTTC

D gene: TRBD2
J gene: TRBJ2-3
V gene: TRBV7-9
clone size: many
CDR3 protein: CASSLNSGRGDTQYF
CDR3 DNA: TGTGCCAGCAGCCTAAATAGCGGGAGAGGAGATACGCAGTATTTT

D gene: NA
J gene: TRBJ2-1
V gene: TRBV5-8
clone size: many
CDR3 protein: CASSPLYNEQFF
CDR3 DNA: TGTGCCAGCAGTCCCCTTTACAATGAGCAGTTCTTC

D gene: TRBD2
J gene: TRBJ2-5
V gene: TRBV10-3
clone size: many
CDR3 protein: CAISETSGYQETQYF
CDR3 DNA: TGTGCCATCAGTGAGACTAGCGGGTACCAAGAGACCCAGTACTTC

D gene: TRBD1
J gene: TRBJ2-5
V gene: TRBV6-2/TRBV6-3
clone size: medium-sized
CDR3 protein: CASSQQGALETQYF
CDR3 DNA: TGTGCCAGCAGTCAACAGGGGGCGCTGGAGACCCAGTACTTC

D gene: TRBD1
J gene: TRBJ2-5
V gene: TRBV19
clone size: NA
CDR3 protein: CASLGGAAGETQYF
CDR3 DNA: TGTGCCAGTCTAGGGGGCGCAGCTGGAGAGACCCAGTACTTC

D gene: NA
J gene: TRBJ2-7
V gene: TRBV5-5
clone size: many
CDR3 protein: CASSRDSGGPYEQYF
CDR3 DNA: TGTGCCAGCAGCCGGGACTCAGGGGGTCCGTACGAGCAGTACTTC

D gene: NA
J gene: TRBJ2-7
V gene: TRBV4-3
clone size: many
CDR3 protein: CASSREGRGSQAYEQYF
CDR3 DNA: TGCGCCAGCAGCCGCGAAGGTCGGGGGAGCCAAGCCTACGAGCAGTACTTC

D gene: NA
J gene: TRBJ1-5
V gene: TRBV28
clone size: NA
CDR3 protein: CASRWTFNQPQHF
CDR3 DNA: TGTGCCAGCAGGTGGACCTTTAATCAGCCCCAGCATTTT

D gene: NA
J gene: TRBJ2-3
V gene: TRBV3-1
clone size: many
CDR3 protein: CASSQERSRRRSGTDTQYF
CDR3 DNA: TGTGCCAGCAGCCAAGAGAGAAGTAGGAGACGGAGTGGCACAGATACGCAGTATTTT

D gene: NA
J gene: TRBJ1-1
V gene: TRBV20-1
clone size: NA
CDR3 protein: CSAQDGREAFF
CDR3 DNA: TGCAGTGCTCAAGACGGGAGGGAAGCTTTCTTT

D gene: NA
J gene: TRBJ2-5
V gene: TRBV7-2
clone size: medium-sized
CDR3 protein: CASSWDLKGTQYF
CDR3 DNA: TGTGCCAGCAGCTGGGACTTGAAGGGGACCCAGTACTTC

D gene: TRBD1
J gene: TRBJ1-4
V gene: TRBV29-1
clone size: many
CDR3 protein: CSVVRLDRGQKLFF
CDR3 DNA: TGCAGCGTAGTACGATTGGACAGGGGGCAAAAACTGTTTTTT